One sample yielded the 11 T cell receptor beta chains listed below, sequenced in a study of regulatory T cells in long-lasting Graves disease. CDR3-region Arm-PCR and iRepertoire HTBI primers produced the TCR beta libraries. From the multiplex PCR reads, TCRdb called clonotypes with MiXCR, one entry per CDR3 protein. This table has about 560,000 distinct CDR3 sequences, 15% to 20% appearing once. Documented time point: newly diagnosed GD, antithyroid drugs for less than 3 months. RNA isolated from PBMCs was used to make the TCR library. The data also belong to a second study, concerning T cells in Graves' hyperthyroidism and ophthalmopathy.

Specimen: peripheral blood mononuclear cells (PBMCs), collected at new diagnosis, from a patient treated with antithyroid drugs. The receptors come from a man younger than 30 with Graves disease.

The table lists this clonotype with many counts. This rearrangement joins TRBV28 to TRBJ2-7; maybe TRBD2 (5 bases). The germline gives CDR1 MDHEN, CDR2 SYDVKM. The ends were cut back, 5 bases at V and 1 base at J, with 12 bases in the middle. This CDR3 is 14 amino acids long. This CDR3 reads CASSPPRGSYEQYF. The DNA for the CDR3 is TGTGCCAGCAGTCCACCCCGAGGGTCCTACGAGCAGTACTTC.

There are a few counts of this clonotype. The chain combines TRBV4-1 with TRBJ2-1; 15 bases map to TRBD2. The CDR3 has 16 residues. J was trimmed by 10 bases and V by 8 bases; bases with no gene match: 12. Per germline, CDR1 MGHRA and CDR2 YSYEKL. CDR3 protein: CASYPGLAGGGGEQFF. The DNA for the CDR3 is TGCGCCAGCTACCCGGGACTAGCGGGAGGCGGTGGGGAGCAGTTCTTC.

This clonotype came up a few times. The chain carries TRBV20-1 and TRBJ2-1; 12 positions agree with TRBD2. Germline V gives CDR1 DFQATT, CDR2 SNEGSKA (reference sequence). The CDR3 is 16 amino acids. V gave up 3 bases and J gave up 0 bases; unmatched junction bases: 3. The CDR3, as DNA: TGCAGTGCTAGGACTAGCGGGAGATACTCCTACAATGAGCAGTTCTTC. Protein product: CSARTSGRYSYNEQFF.

The chain is built from TRBV5-8 and TRBJ1-2; D is possibly TRBD1 (5 bases). The germline gives CDR1 SGHTS, CDR2 YDEGEE. The CDR3 is 14 amino acids. The V gene lost 4 bases and the J gene lost 1 base, with 11 bases spanning the gap. For the CDR3, the DNA is TGTGCCAGCAGCGCGACAGTCTATAACTATGGCTACACCTTC. Protein product: CASSATVYNYGYTF.

The J gene is TRBJ2-1, the V gene TRBV7-9; a possible D gene is TRBD2 (6 bases). Germline V CDR1 and CDR2: SEHNR, FQNEAQ (reference sequence). With 1 base removed from V and 5 bases from J, the gap between germline ends came to 21 bases. The CDR3 loop spans 18 amino acids. The CDR3 is CASSLVSGYNLKNNEQFF. In nucleotides, the CDR3 is TGTGCCAGCAGCTTAGTGAGCGGGTATAACCTGAAAAACAATGAGCAGTTCTTC. Full variable domain (remainder filled in from reference TRBV7-9 and TRBJ2-1): DTGVSQNPRHKITKRGQNVTFRCDPISEHNRLYWYRQTLGQGPEFLTYFQNEAQLEKSRLLSDRFSAERPKGSFSTLEIQRTEQGDSAMYLCASSLVSGYNLKNNEQFFGPGTRLTVL.

This clonotype was counted many times. This chain uses TRBV3-1 with TRBJ2-1, with 10 bases fitting TRBD2. Germline trimming cut 4 bases from V and 8 bases from J; bases unmatched to any gene: 8. Germline-derived CDR1 and CDR2 are LGHDT and YNNKEL (reference sequence). The CDR3 runs 15 residues. CDR3 residues: CASSPASGRIDEQFF. CDR3 nucleotide sequence: TGTGCCAGCAGCCCCGCTAGCGGGAGAATTGATGAGCAGTTCTTC.

Many counts were recorded for this clonotype. This chain connects TRBV20-1 to TRBJ2-7, with 7 bases fitting TRBD2. The junction had 11 bases not matched to a gene; V was cut back by 6 bases and J by 3 bases. The CDR3 spans 14 residues. Germline-derived CDR1 and CDR2 are DFQATT and SNEGSKA (reference sequence). For the CDR3, the DNA is TGCAGTGCCAACCCGAGCGGGACTCACTACGAGCAGTACTTC. Translated: CSANPSGTHYEQYF.

This clonotype appeared a few times. This rearrangement joins TRBV10-3 to TRBJ2-6; the D gene could be TRBD1 or TRBD2 (6 bases each). This CDR3 spans 17 amino acids. V lost 8 bases and J lost 0, with 17 bases in between. The germline gives CDR1 ENHRY, CDR2 SYGVKD. CDR3: CAIRGQGHDSGANVLTF. CDR3 in DNA: TGTGCCATCCGGGGGCAGGGACATGACTCTGGGGCCAACGTCCTGACTTTC.

This clonotype was counted only a few times. The CDR3 DNA sequence: TGTGCCAGCACCTTCCCCGTCGGGTCTAGCACTGAAGCTTTCTTT. Its protein is CASTFPVGSSTEAFF. The chain links TRBV5-6 to TRBJ1-1; D ambiguous. The CDR3 spans 15 residues. Germline CDR1 SGHDT, CDR2 YYEEEE. V lost 6 bases and J lost 4, with 19 bases in between. The full variable domain, with the rest looked up from reference TRBV5-6 and TRBJ1-1, is DAGVTQSPTHLIKTRGQQVTLRCSPKSGHDTVSWYQQALGQGPQFIFQYYEEEERQRGNFPDRFSGHQFPNYSSELNVNALLLGDSALYLCASTFPVGSSTEAFFGQGTRLTVV.

This clonotype was seen repeatedly, ten times or more. Here the CDR3 DNA reads TGTGCCAGTGGCAGGCCGGGGGCCTACGAGCAGTACTTC. The encoded protein is CASGRPGAYEQYF. V usage is TRBV12-3 or TRBV12-4 and J usage is TRBJ2-7; D might be TRBD2 (6 bases). The CDR3 extends over 13 amino acids. Trimming removed 9 bases from V and 2 bases from J, with 14 bases in between.

This clonotype has only a few counts. Just one base apart from a much larger clone, this may be a read error. The chain employs TRBV7-3 and TRBJ2-7; 13 positions agree with TRBD2. Unmatched junction bases numbered 8, after V lost 5 bases and J lost 7 bases. Germline loops: CDR1 SGHTA, CDR2 FQGTGA. The CDR3 is 15 residues long. The CDR3 bases are TGTGCCAGCAGCCAGACTAGCGGGAGGCCACATGAGCAGTACTTC. This translates into CASSQTSGRPHEQYF. The variable domain in full, with the rest retrieved from reference TRBV7-3 and TRBJ2-7, is GAGVSQTPSNKVTEKGKYVELRCDPISGHTALYWYRQSLGQGPEFLIYFQGTGAADDSGLPNDRFFAVRPEGSVSTLKIQRTERGDSAVYLCASSQTSGRPHEQYFGPGTRLTVT.